These 24 T cell receptor beta chains share one sample of origin, sequenced in a study of T cell repertoires in cytomegalovirus infection. TCRdb reprocessed the reads via MiXCR and lists one record per CDR3 protein. The top ten hold roughly 15% of the sample, which has about 260,000 distinct CDR3 sequences, approximately 9.2% seen once. Material: PBMCs. The origin of the receptors is a human donor in good health (CMV status not recorded). Some clones in this sample may be carry-over from other donors' samples.

V and J are TRBV7-9 and TRBJ2-3; 9 positions agree with TRBD2. This CDR3 is built from 16 residues. The V gene's germline CDR1 is SEHNR and CDR2 FQNEAQ (reference sequence). V shed 5 bases, J shed 0 bases, and the junction held 6 bases outside the gene matches. The CDR3 region is CASSNSGSRSTDTQYF. CDR3 nucleotides: TGTGCCAGCAGCAATAGCGGGAGTAGGAGCACAGATACGCAGTATTTT. The full variable domain, in which reference TRBV7-9 and TRBJ2-3 provide the parts outside the CDR3, is DTGVSQNPRHKITKRGQNVTFRCDPISEHNRLYWYRQTLGQGPEFLTYFQNEAQLEKSRLLSDRFSAERPKGSFSTLEIQRTEQGDSAMYLCASSNSGSRSTDTQYFGPGTRLTVL.

This clonotype has a count of ten or more. This chain uses TRBV19 with TRBJ2-7; 12 nucleotides align to TRBD2. Germline CDR1 and CDR2: LNHDA and SQIVND (reference sequence). The CDR3 totals 16 residues. V gave up 4 bases and J gave up 1 base; unmatched junction bases: 5. The CDR3 region is CASSTGLAGRSYEQYF. The CDR3 DNA reads as TGTGCCAGTAGTACTGGACTAGCGGGGCGATCCTACGAGCAGTACTTC.

This clonotype was observed many times. The rearrangement links TRBV7-2 to TRBJ2-7, with TRBD2 identical over 9 bases. Losses at the gene ends were 1 base for V and 3 bases for J; bases not matched to a gene: 4. Germline loops: CDR1 SGHTA, CDR2 FQGNSA. This CDR3 contains 15 residues. CDR3: CASSLVGSGSYEQYF. DNA for the CDR3: TGTGCCAGCAGCTTAGTCGGTAGCGGGAGCTACGAGCAGTACTTC.

This clonotype was seen many times. The rearrangement joins TRBV7-2 to TRBJ2-7; TRBD1 agrees at 8 bases. The CDR3 is 18 residues long. The J segment lost 2 bases and the V segment lost 3 bases, leaving 15 bases of the junction unmatched. Germline loops: CDR1 SGHTA, CDR2 FQGNSA. This chain's CDR3 is CASSFRLLQGAKAYEQYF. The CDR3, as DNA: TGTGCCAGCAGCTTTAGGCTTCTCCAGGGGGCGAAAGCCTACGAGCAGTACTTC.

This clonotype was observed many times. This rearrangement joins TRBV7-2 to TRBJ1-4, with D perhaps TRBD1 (5 bases). The CDR3 length is 14 residues. Trimming stripped 6 bases from V and 8 bases from J, with 16 bases between. Germline CDR1 and CDR2: SGHTA and FQGNSA. The chain's CDR3 is CASRSGAAGEKLFF. DNA for the CDR3: TGTGCCAGCAGGTCCGGGGCCGCAGGCGAAAAACTGTTTTTT. The full variable domain, with the rest looked up from reference TRBV7-2 and TRBJ1-4, is GAGVSQSPSNKVTEKGKDVELRCDPISGHTALYWYRQSLGQGLEFLIYFQGNSAPDKSGLPSDRFSAERTGGSVSTLTIQRTQQEDSAVYLCASRSGAAGEKLFFGSGTQLSVL.

This clonotype was recorded many times. The gene calls are TRBV7-2 and TRBJ1-1; D not resolved. CDR1 SGHTA and CDR2 FQGNSA come from the germline V gene. V was shortened by 1 base and J by 2 bases, with 5 bases between the two germline ends. The CDR3 loop spans 13 amino acids. CDR3 sequence: CASSLGTNTEAFF. DNA for the CDR3: TGTGCCAGCAGCTTAGGAACCAACACTGAAGCTTTCTTT.

This clonotype turned up a few times. The CDR3 DNA reads TGCGCCAGCACCCCGGGGGGAGCCTACAATGAGCAGTTCTTC. It specifies CASTPGGAYNEQFF. The V call is TRBV5-1, the J call TRBJ2-1; 7 nucleotides agree with TRBD2. V lost 6 bases to trimming and J lost 2 bases; unmatched junction nucleotides: 5. This CDR3 is built from 14 residues. From germline, CDR1 is SGHRS and CDR2 YFSETQ.

This clonotype occurred a few times. The V gene is TRBV12-3 or TRBV12-4, the J gene TRBJ1-2; possible D gene TRBD1, 5 bases. Trimming removed 5 bases at V and 6 bases at J, with 13 bases between. The CDR3 is made up of 13 amino acids. CDR3 DNA: TGTGCCAGCAGTCCCGGGACGTTCGATGGCTACACCTTC. Protein: CASSPGTFDGYTF.

At least ten counts were recorded for this clonotype. J is TRBJ1-1 and V is TRBV23-1; 8 nucleotides match TRBD1. TRBV23-1 is an open reading frame, and its role is uncertain. V shed 4 bases, J shed 5 bases, and the junction held 9 bases outside the gene matches. This CDR3 is 15 amino acids long. The CDR3 DNA is TGCGCCAGCAGTCGACCACAGGGGGGGGATACTGAAGCTTTCTTT. This codes for CASSRPQGGDTEAFF.

This clonotype was counted at least ten times. The rearrangement uses TRBV9 and TRBJ2-6; either TRBD1 or TRBD2 may fit D (5 bases each). Germline V lookup: CDR1 SGDLS, CDR2 YYNGEE. Trimming left V 0 bases short and J 0 bases short, with 10 bases between. This CDR3 is 17 amino acids long. CDR3 loop: CASSVGGILSGANVLTF. In DNA form, the CDR3 reads TGTGCCAGCAGCGTAGGGGGGATTCTCTCTGGGGCCAACGTCCTGACTTTC.

Ten or more counts support this clonotype. The V gene is TRBV5-1, the J gene TRBJ1-4; 12 bases are a match to TRBD1. The germline gives CDR1 SGHRS, CDR2 YFSETQ. The CDR3 length is 17 residues. J gave up 7 bases and V 4 bases, and 11 bases lay outside the gene matches. Here the CDR3 reads CASSLTGTGGRSEKLFF. As DNA, the CDR3 is TGCGCCAGCAGCCTGACCGGGACAGGGGGCCGGAGTGAAAAACTGTTTTTT.

This clonotype has a count of ten or more. The chain joins TRBV7-2 to TRBJ1-1; tentative D call: TRBD1 (6 bases). In germline, CDR1 is SGHTA, CDR2 FQGNSA. The CDR3 runs to 14 residues. V was shortened by 5 bases and J by 11 bases, with 21 bases between the two germline ends. The CDR3: CASSIPGTQKGAFF. The CDR3 region has the DNA TGTGCCAGCAGCATTCCCGGGACACAGAAAGGGGCTTTCTTT.

This clonotype appeared a few times. The V gene is TRBV2, the J gene TRBJ2-5; D gene unclear. The V gene lost 2 bases and the J gene lost 3 bases, with 7 bases spanning the gap. CDR3 size: 13 residues. Germline CDR1 SNHLY, CDR2 FYNNEI. The CDR3 region is CASSEYRKETQYF. CDR3 nucleotide sequence: TGTGCCAGCAGTGAATATCGGAAAGAGACCCAGTACTTC.

Many counts were recorded for this clonotype. V gene TRBV19 combines with J gene TRBJ1-1; D not certain. Germline V gene sequence: CDR1 LNHDA, CDR2 SQIVND (reference sequence). The CDR3 totals 13 residues. Trimming took off 7 bases at V and 1 base at J, with 10 bases between the two ends. The CDR3 DNA is TGTGCCAGTACAGGACGACCGAACACTGAAGCTTTCTTT. This translates into CASTGRPNTEAFF. The full variable domain, in which reference TRBV19 and TRBJ1-1 provide the parts outside the CDR3, is DGGITQSPKYLFRKEGQNVTLSCEQNLNHDAMYWYRQDPGQGLRLIYYSQIVNDFQKGDIAEGYSVSREKKESFPLTVTSAQKNPTAFYLCASTGRPNTEAFFGQGTRLTVV.

There are many counts of this clonotype. This chain connects TRBV7-8 to TRBJ2-5; 7 bases map to TRBD2. The CDR3 is made up of 18 amino acids. Unmatched junction bases numbered 18, after V lost 4 bases and J lost 4 bases. The germline V gene has CDR1 SGHVS and CDR2 FQNEAQ. The CDR3 DNA reads TGTGCCAGCAGCTATGGACTAGTCACTACCAAAAGTAGAGAGACCCAGTACTTC. This codes for CASSYGLVTTKSRETQYF.

The chain recombines TRBV5-4 with TRBJ2-5, with TRBD2 identical over 11 bases. V gave up 2 bases and J gave up 2 bases; unmatched junction bases: 5. The CDR3 runs to 16 residues. Germline V gene data show CDR1 as SGHNT and CDR2 as YYREEE (reference sequence). This CDR3 reads CASSLRLAGRQETQYF. CDR3 in DNA: TGTGCCAGCAGCTTAAGACTAGCGGGGCGGCAAGAGACCCAGTACTTC.

This clonotype was detected many times. The chain combines TRBV7-4 with TRBJ1-5, with D possibly being TRBD1 (6 bases). The CDR3 totals 14 residues. Deletions cut 5 bases from V and 11 bases from J, with 19 bases between. Germline V lookup: CDR1 SGHVT, CDR2 SQSDAQ. CDR3 in amino acids: CASSRDVMGAAQHF. The CDR3 DNA follows: TGTGCCAGCAGCAGGGACGTCATGGGGGCAGCCCAGCATTTT.

With regard to this clonotype: Given a much more abundant clone one base away, this may be a read error. The chain links TRBV12-3 or TRBV12-4 to TRBJ2-5, with 13 nucleotides matching TRBD2. CDR3 size: 17 residues. V dropped 5 bases and J dropped 2; count of bases not matched to a gene: 8. CDR3 nucleotide sequence: TGTGCCAGCAGTCCTGGGACTAGCGGGGAAATGCAAGAGACCCAGTACTTC. Its protein product is CASSPGTSGEMQETQYF.

Ten or more counts support this clonotype. The chain joins TRBV24-1 to TRBJ2-1; 14 positions match TRBD2. CDR1 is KGHDR, CDR2 SFDVKD, per germline. Trimming at V came to 6 bases and at J to 7 bases, leaving 13 bases not matched to a gene. The CDR3 is made up of 18 amino acids. CDR3 in amino acids: CATSSTSGGASALNEQFF. As DNA, the CDR3 is TGTGCCACCAGTTCGACTAGCGGGGGGGCTTCGGCCCTGAATGAGCAGTTCTTC.

This clonotype was seen repeatedly, ten times or more. The chain is built from TRBV7-2 and TRBJ1-4, with D possibly matching TRBD1 (6 bases). This CDR3 has 14 amino acids. Trimming stripped 5 bases from V and 2 bases from J, with 9 bases between. Germline assignment: CDR1 SGHTA and CDR2 FQGNSA. The CDR3 protein is CASSQDSTNEKLFF. The CDR3 region has the DNA TGTGCCAGCAGCCAGGACAGCACTAATGAAAAACTGTTTTTT.

This clonotype was observed at least ten times. The J gene is TRBJ1-2, the V gene TRBV19; unclear D gene. Germline values: CDR1 LNHDA, CDR2 SQIVND (reference sequence). This CDR3 is built from 16 residues. V lost 7 bases and J 1 base, leaving 19 bases between the germline ends. CDR3 in amino acids: CASTPGRGEGNYGYTF. The CDR3 DNA reads TGTGCCAGTACCCCCGGCCGCGGTGAAGGTAACTATGGCTACACCTTC. Based on the CDR3 plus reference TRBV19 and TRBJ1-2, the full variable domain is DGGITQSPKYLFRKEGQNVTLSCEQNLNHDAMYWYRQDPGQGLRLIYYSQIVNDFQKGDIAEGYSVSREKKESFPLTVTSAQKNPTAFYLCASTPGRGEGNYGYTFGSGTRLTVV.

This clonotype was counted between two and nine times. This chain connects TRBV20-1 to TRBJ1-4; unclear D gene. Trimming pared 2 bases from V and 1 base from J, leaving 20 bases between. The CDR3 length is 18 residues. CDR1 is DFQATT and CDR2 is SNEGSKA in the germline V gene (reference sequence). DNA for the CDR3: TGCAGTGCTAGACCCAGCGAGTTTGCGGACGGAACTAATGAAAAACTGTTTTTT. This gives the protein CSARPSEFADGTNEKLFF.

About this clonotype itself: A much more abundant neighbour one base away suggests this may be a read error. The V gene is TRBV28, the J gene TRBJ2-7; 10 bases align to TRBD1. There are 15 residues in the CDR3. Looked up from germline, CDR1 is MDHEN and CDR2 is SYDVKM. This CDR3 is CPSIRWTGGVYEQYF. CDR3 bases: TGTCCCAGCATAAGGTGGACAGGGGGAGTCTACGAGCAGTACTTC.

The J gene is TRBJ2-5, the V gene TRBV20-1; the match to TRBD1 covers 8 bases. This CDR3 is built from 15 residues. Looked up from germline, CDR1 is DFQATT and CDR2 is SNEGSKA (reference sequence). Germline trimming cut 2 bases from V and 4 bases from J; bases unmatched to any gene: 9. In nucleotides, the CDR3 is TGCAGTGCTAGACGGCAGGGGGCGTGGGGAGAGACCCAGTACTTC. Residues: CSARRQGAWGETQYF.